This passage covers 13 T cell receptor beta chains from one sample sequenced in a study of radiotherapy plus CTLA-4 blockade in lung cancer. Clones were sequenced by immunoSEQ multiplex PCR, and TCRdb holds only the in-frame ones, with some missing. This sample has about 73,000 clones, with around nine tenths found just once. Sequencing was performed on peripheral blood, taken from a patient treated with radiotherapy plus ipilimumab. These receptors were collected from a human donor with non-small cell lung cancer that progressed on radiotherapy plus ipilimumab.

The V gene is TRBV5-6, the J gene TRBJ2-1; maybe TRBD2 (6 bases). Germline V lookup: CDR1 SGHDT, CDR2 YYEEEE. The CDR3 has 16 amino acids. The V end lost 1 base, the J end lost 3 bases, and 14 bases lay between the germline ends. CDR3 amino acids: CASSLPTASVYNEQFF. CDR3 bases: TGTGCCAGCAGCTTGCCCACCGCTAGCGTCTACAATGAGCAGTTCTTC.

This chain links TRBV28 with TRBJ2-1, with a tentative D call TRBD2 (5 bases). The germline V and J ends were trimmed by 2 bases and 5 bases, with 19 bases remaining between them. The CDR3 extends over 17 amino acids. CDR1 is MDHEN and CDR2 is SYDVKM in the germline V gene. The CDR3 region is CASSLDFRVAYHNEQFF. The CDR3 nucleotides are TGTGCCAGCAGTTTAGATTTCCGTGTAGCGTATCACAATGAGCAGTTCTTC.

This sequence joins TRBV6-5 and TRBJ2-3, with 7 nucleotides matching TRBD2. This CDR3 contains 13 residues. CDR1 and CDR2 (germline): MNHEY, SVGAGI. The J segment lost 2 bases and the V segment lost 8 bases, leaving 4 bases of the junction unmatched. This CDR3 reads CASVAGDTDTQYF. The CDR3 DNA is TGTGCCAGCGTTGCGGGAGACACAGATACGCAGTATTTT.

The chain couples TRBV4-2 to TRBJ2-2; D gene ambiguous. Germline CDR1 LGHNA, CDR2 YNFKEQ. This CDR3 comprises 13 residues. V lost 0 bases, J lost 4 bases, and 3 bases lay in between. The CDR3 loop reads CASSQDPTGELFF. CDR3 DNA: TGTGCCAGCAGCCAAGATCCCACCGGGGAGCTGTTTTTT.

This chain links TRBV19 with TRBJ1-5; D not certain. Trimming cost V 7 bases and J 1 base, with 14 bases left between them. Germline assignment: CDR1 LNHDA and CDR2 SQIVND (reference sequence). CDR3 length equals 15 residues. The chain's CDR3 is CASTEGFSSNQPQHF. The CDR3 DNA follows: TGTGCCAGTACGGAAGGTTTTTCAAGCAATCAGCCCCAGCATTTT. The variable domain in full, with the rest retrieved from reference TRBV19 and TRBJ1-5, is DGGITQSPKYLFRKEGQNVTLSCEQNLNHDAMYWYRQDPGQGLRLIYYSQIVNDFQKGDIAEGYSVSREKKESFPLTVTSAQKNPTAFYLCASTEGFSSNQPQHFGDGTRLSIL.

The chain uses TRBV5-8 and TRBJ1-5; D remains unclear. CDR1 is SGHTS, CDR2 YDEGEE, per germline. There are 15 residues in the CDR3. V was pared by 1 base and J by 0 bases, with 8 bases between. The CDR3 spells CASSLSTDSNQPQHF. DNA for the CDR3: TGTGCCAGCAGCTTGTCCACAGATAGCAATCAGCCCCAGCATTTT. The variable domain in full, with the rest retrieved from reference TRBV5-8 and TRBJ1-5, is EAGVTQSPTHLIKTRGQQATLRCSPISGHTSVYWYQQALGLGLQFLLWYDEGEERNRGNFPPRFSGRQFPNYSSELNVNALELEDSALYLCASSLSTDSNQPQHFGDGTRLSIL.

The rearrangement joins TRBV5-4 to TRBJ2-5; 8 nucleotides align to TRBD1. CDR1 and CDR2 from the germline V gene are SGHNT and YYREEE (reference sequence). V lost 9 bases, J lost 3 bases, and 7 bases stayed unmatched. CDR3 length: 13 amino acids. CDR3 coding DNA: TGTGCCACCGGACAGGGAGGAGAAGAGACCCAGTACTTC. Translating it yields CATGQGGEETQYF.

This clone was detected only a few times. The V and J genes are TRBV5-4 and TRBJ2-7; D not certain. Germline V gives CDR1 SGHNT, CDR2 YYREEE (reference sequence). Trimming cost V 0 bases and J 6 bases, with 7 bases left between them. This CDR3 spans 12 amino acids. CDR3 nucleotide sequence: TGTGCCAGCAGCTTGGGCGCAGGCGAGCAGTACTTC. This encodes CASSLGAGEQYF.

The rearrangement joins TRBV10-2 to TRBJ2-1; D might be TRBD2 (6 bases). The CDR3 is 14 amino acids. The V gene's germline CDR1 is WSHSY and CDR2 SAAADI. Trimming took 4 bases from V and 3 from J, leaving 10 bases between them. The DNA of the CDR3 is TGCGCCAGCAGTGCTGGCGGGAACTACAATGAGCAGTTCTTC. Its protein is CASSAGGNYNEQFF.

The chain carries TRBV7-6 and TRBJ2-1; 10 nucleotides align to TRBD1. Germline loops: CDR1 SGHVS, CDR2 FNYEAQ. J was trimmed by 9 bases and V by 6 bases; bases with no gene match: 11. CDR3 size: 15 residues. CDR3 nucleotides: TGTGCCAGCAGAGCCGGGACAGGGGACTTGGGTGAGCAGTTCTTC. Its translation: CASRAGTGDLGEQFF.

The genes are TRBV7-9 and TRBJ2-3; D remains ambiguous. The CDR3 loop spans 13 amino acids. V shed 6 bases and J shed 1 base, with 8 bases lying between them. Germline V gene lookup returns CDR1 SEHNR and CDR2 FQNEAQ (reference sequence). This chain's CDR3 is CASSHSGTDTQYF. The CDR3 DNA sequence: TGTGCCAGCAGTCACTCCGGCACAGATACGCAGTATTTT.

The chain combines TRBV5-5 with TRBJ2-2, with D tentatively TRBD2 (6 bases). CDR3 length: 15 residues. Trimming shortened V by 2 bases and J by 7 bases, and 15 bases separated the two germline ends. CDR1 is SGHKS, CDR2 YYEKEE, per germline (reference sequence). The CDR3 DNA reads TGTGCCAGCAGCTTATCAACTAGCTGGGTCGGGGAGCTGTTTTTT. This sequence encodes CASSLSTSWVGELFF.

This chain joins TRBV5-1 and TRBJ1-1; no definite D call. Trimming cost V 4 bases and J 2 bases, with 9 bases left between them. The CDR3 spans 13 residues. In germline, CDR1 is SGHRS, CDR2 YFSETQ. The CDR3 region is CASSPTGNTEAFF. The CDR3 coding sequence is TGCGCCAGCAGCCCCACCGGAAACACTGAAGCTTTCTTT. The whole variable domain, filled in from reference TRBV5-1 and TRBJ1-1, reads KAGVTQTPRYLIKTRGQQVTLSCSPISGHRSVSWYQQTPGQGLQFLFEYFSETQRNKGNFPGRFSGRQFSNSRSEMNVSTLELGDSALYLCASSPTGNTEAFFGQGTRLTVV.